This T cell receptor beta chain derives from a study of shared clonotypes between healthy human individuals. The repertoire was sequenced with immunoSEQ multiplex PCR; TCRdb's copy has only in-frame clones and lacks some. The sample contains about 2 million clones, roughly 96% of which appear only once. The CDR3 totals 15 residues. V was clipped by 3 bases and J by 5 bases; unmatched bases: 8. The germline V gene has CDR1 GTSNPN and CDR2 SVGIG (reference sequence). This receptor was taken from a man between 18 and 29 years old in good health. This rearrangement joins TRBV30 to TRBJ1-4; 8 nucleotides match TRBD1. The source material was naive CD4+ T cells sorted from blood. As for subset: CD45RA+ positively selected. CDR3: CAWSRGQGGNEKLFF. CDR3 DNA: TGTGCCTGGAGCCGCGGACAGGGTGGAAATGAAAAACTGTTTTTT. Full variable domain (rest looked up from reference TRBV30 and TRBJ1-4): SQTIHQWPATLVQPVGSPLSLECTVEGTSNPNLYWYRQAAGRGLQLLFYSVGIGQISSEVPQNLSASRPQDRQFILSSKKLLLSDSGFYLCAWSRGQGGNEKLFFGSGTQLSVL.